Listed below are T cell receptor beta chains from one sample, sequenced in a study of blood T cell repertoires in COVID-19. Assay: immunoSEQ multiplex PCR; the TCRdb copy retains only in-frame clones and omits some. This sample yields 30,000 or so clones, of which approximately 82% are seen a single time; approximately 41% belongs to the top ten. Sequenced material: peripheral blood. The receptor source for this set is a man of 80 years or more with active or convalescent COVID-19. CDR3s include the opening cysteine and the closing phenylalanine or tryptophan. The D gene is left open where the match is weak. Clone size is stated in some rows and not others, as once, few, many or a class when expanded.

V gene	J gene	D gene	clone size	CDR3 DNA	CDR3 protein
TRBV19	TRBJ2-2	TRBD1	-	TGTGCCAGTAGAACCGGGACAGTGGACACCGGGGAGCTGTTTTTT	CASRTGTVDTGELFF
TRBV7-6	TRBJ2-5	TRBD2	-	TGTGCCAGCAGCTTAGGATTAGCGGGAGCGGGGGAGACCCAGTACTTC	CASSLGLAGAGETQYF
TRBV6-5	TRBJ1-1	-	few	TGTGCCAGCAGTTACGTGGGACATAACACTGAAGCTTTCTTT	CASSYVGHNTEAFF
TRBV6-6	TRBJ1-5	-	-	TGTGCCAGCAGCAATGGGGGCGCGGGCAATCAGCCCCAGCATTTT	CASSNGGAGNQPQHF
TRBV20-1	TRBJ2-1	TRBD2	-	TGCAGTGCTAGTTTTGCGGGAGGGTTCCCCTCCTACAATGAGCAGTTCTTC	CSASFAGGFPSYNEQFF
TRBV7-9	TRBJ2-6	-	-	TGTGCCAGCAGCTCAATTTTTCAGGGTACTGGGGCCAACGTCCTGACTTTC	CASSSIFQGTGANVLTF
TRBV9	TRBJ2-5	TRBD2	-	TGTGCCAGCAGCCAAGCGGGGGGCCAAGAGACCCAGTACTTC	CASSQAGGQETQYF
TRBV9	TRBJ2-5	-	-	TGTGCCAGCAGCGTCAGCTGGGGCAGACAAGAGACCCAGTACTTC	CASSVSWGRQETQYF
TRBV24-1	TRBJ2-3	TRBD1	-	TGTGCCACCACGGGACAGGGGGCAGATACGCAGTATTTT	CATTGQGADTQYF
TRBV11-3	TRBJ2-1	-	few	TGTGCCAGCAGCCCCGCGGGACGGACTCGGTTCTTC	CASSPAGRTRFF
TRBV19	TRBJ2-7	TRBD1	-	TGTGCCAGTAGCCCCCTTGGGACAGGGGCCTACGAGCAGTACTTC	CASSPLGTGAYEQYF
TRBV24-1	TRBJ2-5	-	few	TGTGCCACCAGTGATTTCGTGGAGACCCAGTACTTC	CATSDFVETQYF
TRBV7-9	TRBJ2-5	-	-	TGTGCCGGAGGCCTCCAAGAGACCCAGTACTTC	CAGGLQETQYF
TRBV12-3/TRBV12-4	TRBJ1-3	-	-	TGTGCCAGCAGTTTGGGGGGGGCGAACACCATATATTTT	CASSLGGANTIYF
TRBV7-9	TRBJ2-3	-	-	TGTGCCAGCAGCGCGGGCTTCACAGATACGCAGTATTTT	CASSAGFTDTQYF
TRBV5-1	TRBJ2-7	-	-	TGCGCCAGCAGTGGCCAGGACTCCTACGAGCAGTACTTC	CASSGQDSYEQYF
TRBV25-1	TRBJ2-1	TRBD2	few	TGTGCCAGCACACTAGCGGGATTCGATGAGCAGTTCTTC	CASTLAGFDEQFF
TRBV3-1/TRBV3-2	TRBJ2-6	-	-	TGTGCCAGCAGCCAAGATTGGAGGAGGGCAGGGGCCAACGTCCTGACTTTC	CASSQDWRRAGANVLTF
TRBV4-1	TRBJ1-5	-	-	TGCGCCAGCAGCCAAGAAAGGCGGGGGATTAGCAATCAGCCCCAGCATTTT	CASSQERRGISNQPQHF
TRBV27	TRBJ2-7	TRBD1	-	TGTGCCAGCAGTTTATCGGACAGGGGCTACGAGCAGTACTTC	CASSLSDRGYEQYF
TRBV2	TRBJ2-1	-	-	TGTGCCAGCAGTGAAGCTCGGCGGGATAGGCAGTTCTTC	CASSEARRDRQFF
TRBV18	TRBJ2-5	-	-	TGTGCCAGTTCCGCCTCGGGCCGGGAGAGGGAGACCCAGTACTTC	CASSASGRERETQYF
TRBV7-8	TRBJ1-1	-	-	TGTGCCAGCAGCTTAGCGGGCAAGAACACTGAAGCTTTCTTT	CASSLAGKNTEAFF
TRBV5-1	TRBJ2-2	TRBD2	-	TGCGCCAGCAGCCAGGGACTAGCGGGAGCCGGGGCCGGGGAGCTGTTTTTT	CASSQGLAGAGAGELFF
TRBV30	TRBJ1-6	-	-	TGTGCCTGGAGTGTTGGGCAACATAATTCACCCCTCCACTTT	CAWSVGQHNSPLHF
TRBV19	TRBJ2-2	-	-	TGTGCCAGTAGTATAACCCGCAGCACCGGGGAGCTGTTTTTT	CASSITRSTGELFF
TRBV19	TRBJ1-4	-	-	TGTGCCAGTAGCGAGGAGGGCCCTGAAAAACTGTTTTTT	CASSEEGPEKLFF
TRBV6-5	TRBJ2-5	TRBD2	-	TGTGCCACAAGTGGGACTAGCGGGAGGGAAGAGACCCAGTACTTC	CATSGTSGREETQYF
TRBV5-4	TRBJ2-2	TRBD2	-	TGTGCCAGCAGCGGAGGACTAGCGGGATCGGGCACCGGGGAGCTGTTTTTT	CASSGGLAGSGTGELFF
TRBV7-8	TRBJ1-1	-	-	TGTGCCAGCAGAGATGCCGGGGGGCGGAGGTCTGAAGCTTTCTTT	CASRDAGGRRSEAFF
TRBV10-3	TRBJ2-1	TRBD2	-	TGTGCCATCAGCCCAACTAGCGGGAGGGCCTCTGGAGGTGAGCAGTTCTTC	CAISPTSGRASGGEQFF
TRBV10-3	TRBJ1-2	TRBD1	-	TGTGCCATCAGTGAAGAGTTAGACAGGGTCATCTATGGCTACACCTTC	CAISEELDRVIYGYTF